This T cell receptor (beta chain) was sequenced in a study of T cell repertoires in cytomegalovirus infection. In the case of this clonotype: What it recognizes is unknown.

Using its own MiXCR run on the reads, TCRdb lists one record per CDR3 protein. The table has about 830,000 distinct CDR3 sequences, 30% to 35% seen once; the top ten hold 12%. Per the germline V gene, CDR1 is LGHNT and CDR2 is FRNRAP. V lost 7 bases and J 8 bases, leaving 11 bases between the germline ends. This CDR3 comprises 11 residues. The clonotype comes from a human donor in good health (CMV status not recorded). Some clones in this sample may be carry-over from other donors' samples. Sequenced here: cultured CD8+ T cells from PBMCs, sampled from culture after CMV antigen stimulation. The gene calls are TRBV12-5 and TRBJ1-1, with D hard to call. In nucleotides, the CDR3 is TGTGCTAGTGCCATCGCTGAAGAAGCTTTCTTT. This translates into CASAIAEEAFF.